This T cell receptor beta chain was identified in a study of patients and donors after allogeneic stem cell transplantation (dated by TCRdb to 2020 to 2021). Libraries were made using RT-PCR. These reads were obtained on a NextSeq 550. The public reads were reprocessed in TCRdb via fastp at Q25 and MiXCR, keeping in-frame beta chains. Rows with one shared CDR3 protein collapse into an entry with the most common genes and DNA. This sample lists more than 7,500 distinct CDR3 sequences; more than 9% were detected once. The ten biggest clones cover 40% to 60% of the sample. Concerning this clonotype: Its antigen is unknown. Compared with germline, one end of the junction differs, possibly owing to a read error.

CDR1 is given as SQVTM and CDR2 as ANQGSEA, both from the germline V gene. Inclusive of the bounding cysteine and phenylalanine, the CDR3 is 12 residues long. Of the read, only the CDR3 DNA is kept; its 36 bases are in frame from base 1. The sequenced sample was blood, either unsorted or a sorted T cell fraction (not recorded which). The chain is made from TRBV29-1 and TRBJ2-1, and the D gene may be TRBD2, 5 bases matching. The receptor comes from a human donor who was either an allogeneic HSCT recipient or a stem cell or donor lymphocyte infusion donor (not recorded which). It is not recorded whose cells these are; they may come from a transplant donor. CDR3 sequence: CSVEGGYNEQFF. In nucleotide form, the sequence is TGCAGCGTAGAAGGCGGGTATAATGAGCAGTTCTTC.